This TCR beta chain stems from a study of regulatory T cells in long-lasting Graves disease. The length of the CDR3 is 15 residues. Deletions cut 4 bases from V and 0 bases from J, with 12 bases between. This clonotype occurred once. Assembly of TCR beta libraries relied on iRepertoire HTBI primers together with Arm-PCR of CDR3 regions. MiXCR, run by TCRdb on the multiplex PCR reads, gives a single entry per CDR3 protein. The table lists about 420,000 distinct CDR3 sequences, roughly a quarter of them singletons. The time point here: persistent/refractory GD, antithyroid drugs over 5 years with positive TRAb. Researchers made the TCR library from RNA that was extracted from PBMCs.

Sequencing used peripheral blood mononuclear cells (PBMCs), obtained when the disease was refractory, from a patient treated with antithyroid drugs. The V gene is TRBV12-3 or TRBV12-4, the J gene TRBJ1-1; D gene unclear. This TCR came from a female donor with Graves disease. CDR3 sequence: CASSSEDGLNTEAFF. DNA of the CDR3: TGTGCCAGCAGTTCCGAGGATGGGTTGAACACTGAAGCTTTCTTT.